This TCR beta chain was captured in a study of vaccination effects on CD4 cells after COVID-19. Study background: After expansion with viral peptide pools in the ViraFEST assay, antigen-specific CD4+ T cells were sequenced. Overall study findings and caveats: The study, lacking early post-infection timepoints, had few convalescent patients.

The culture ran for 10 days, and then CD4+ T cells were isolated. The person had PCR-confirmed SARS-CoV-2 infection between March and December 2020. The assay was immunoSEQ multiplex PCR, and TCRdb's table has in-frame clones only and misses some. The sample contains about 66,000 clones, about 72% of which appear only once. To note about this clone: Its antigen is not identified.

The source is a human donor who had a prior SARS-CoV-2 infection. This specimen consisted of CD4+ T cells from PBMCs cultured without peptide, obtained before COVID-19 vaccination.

This CDR3 reads CASSVEGTRPEYGYTF. In DNA form, the CDR3 reads TGTGCCAGCAGCGTAGAAGGCACGCGGCCCGAGTATGGCTACACCTTC. The chain has TRBV9 and TRBJ1-2; D is unclear. V dropped 0 bases and J dropped 5 bases, with 17 bases sitting between them. This CDR3 is built from 16 residues. The germline V gene encodes CDR1 SGDLS and CDR2 YYNGEE.